These T cell receptor beta chains were read from a single sample in a study of shared clonotypes between healthy human individuals. Method: immunoSEQ multiplex PCR; TCRdb's copy keeps in-frame clones and lacks some. Altogether 2 million to 3 million clones are present, under 95% being singletons, with the ten largest covering 0.36%. Sequencing was carried out using naive CD4+ T cells from PBMCs. These receptors were obtained from a man between 18 and 35 years old in good health. Some clones in this sample may be carry-over from other donors' samples. Both conserved end residues are part of each CDR3. Each record gives: D gene, clone size, J gene, V gene, CDR3 DNA, CDR3 protein. D genes are given only for firm matches. Some rows mark clone size as missing; the rest say once, few, many or name a class of expanded clone.

>TRBD2|once|TRBJ2-1|TRBV6-6
TGTGCCAGCAGTTACTCGACCGGGAGGGCCGAAGGGGAGCAGTTCTTC
CASSYSTGRAEGEQFF
>-|-|TRBJ2-5|TRBV7-2
TGTGCCAGCAGCATTTCCGGGCCCGGGGAGACCCAGTACTTC
CASSISGPGETQYF
>-|-|TRBJ2-6|TRBV25-1
TGTGCCAGCAGTGAACGTAAAACCCTCTCTGGGGCCAACGTCCTGACTTTC
CASSERKTLSGANVLTF
>TRBD1|-|TRBJ1-1|TRBV5-1
TGCGCCAGCAGCTCGCAGGGACAGCGGAACACTGAAGCTTTCTTT
CASSSQGQRNTEAFF
>TRBD2|once|TRBJ2-5|TRBV5-1
TGCGCCAGCAGCGGAACGACTAGCGGAGGGCAGACCCAGTACTTC
CASSGTTSGGQTQYF
>TRBD1|-|TRBJ1-3|TRBV25-1
TGTGCCAGCAGCGCCGATTTGACAGGGGCTGGAAACACCATATATTTT
CASSADLTGAGNTIYF
>TRBD1|-|TRBJ2-1|TRBV18
TGTGCCAGCTCAGCCGGGACAGGGGTGATGAATGAGCAGTTCTTC
CASSAGTGVMNEQFF
>TRBD1|-|TRBJ1-2|TRBV5-4
TGTGCCAGCAGCCCGGCCGGACAGGGTCCTTACGGCTACACCTTC
CASSPAGQGPYGYTF
>-|-|TRBJ2-3|TRBV9
TGTGCCAGCAGCACCTCCCACGTGGCGGAGACTTTAGGAGATACGCAGTATTTT
CASSTSHVAETLGDTQYF
>-|-|TRBJ2-3|TRBV20-1
TGCAGTGCTAGACGAGATACGCAGTATTTT
CSARRDTQYF
>TRBD1|-|TRBJ2-7|TRBV6-1
TGTGCCAGCAGGAAGGACAGGGTCGCGTCCGAGCAGTACTTC
CASRKDRVASEQYF
>-|-|TRBJ2-2|TRBV19
TGTGCCAGTAGGGCCCAATCGAACACCGGGGAGCTGTTTTTT
CASRAQSNTGELFF
>-|-|TRBJ1-5|TRBV19
TGTGCCAGTAGTATCCTTAGGGAAGGGTCCCAGCATTTT
CASSILREGSQHF
>-|-|TRBJ2-7|TRBV11-2
TGTGCCAGCAGCTCGGGACGACACCTCTACGAGCAGTACTTC
CASSSGRHLYEQYF
>TRBD2|-|TRBJ2-3|TRBV5-1
TGCGCCAGCAGCTTACTTAGCGGGGCTAGCACAGATACGCAGTATTTT
CASSLLSGASTDTQYF
>-|-|TRBJ1-5|TRBV5-1
TGCGCCAGCAGCCCAGACCCGGAAAGGGAGCCCCAGCATTTT
CASSPDPEREPQHF
>-|-|TRBJ1-5|TRBV9
TGTGCCAGCAGCGTAGAAGGGTTGGACTATCAGCCCCAGCATTTT
CASSVEGLDYQPQHF
>-|-|TRBJ1-6|TRBV4-1
TGCGCCAGCAGTCCAGGGTTATGGGATTCACCCCTCCACTTT
CASSPGLWDSPLHF
>-|few|TRBJ1-5|TRBV7-2
TGTGCCAGCAGCTTAGATCGATGGCAGCCCCAGCATTTT
CASSLDRWQPQHF
>TRBD2|-|TRBJ2-7|TRBV30
TGTGCCTGGAGTGTCCGGACTAGCGGACCACGTTCAAGCTCCTACGAGCAGTACTTC
CAWSVRTSGPRSSSYEQYF
>-|-|TRBJ2-1|TRBV28
TGTGCCAGCAGTTTTGAGGGAGAATGGCGCAATGAGCAGTTCTTC
CASSFEGEWRNEQFF
>-|-|TRBJ1-2|TRBV28
TGTGCCAGCAGTTTTCCCCTATATAACTATGGCTACACCTTC
CASSFPLYNYGYTF